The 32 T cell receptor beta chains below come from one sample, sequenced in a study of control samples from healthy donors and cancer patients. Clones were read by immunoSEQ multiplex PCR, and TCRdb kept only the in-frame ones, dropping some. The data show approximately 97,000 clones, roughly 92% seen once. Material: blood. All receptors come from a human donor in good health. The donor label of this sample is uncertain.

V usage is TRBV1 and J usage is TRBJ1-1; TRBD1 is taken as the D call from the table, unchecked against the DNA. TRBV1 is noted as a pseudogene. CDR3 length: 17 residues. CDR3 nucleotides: TGCACCAGCAGCCAAGGCGAACAGGGGGCAGGGAACACTGAAGCTTTCTTT. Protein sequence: CTSSQGEQGAGNTEAFF.

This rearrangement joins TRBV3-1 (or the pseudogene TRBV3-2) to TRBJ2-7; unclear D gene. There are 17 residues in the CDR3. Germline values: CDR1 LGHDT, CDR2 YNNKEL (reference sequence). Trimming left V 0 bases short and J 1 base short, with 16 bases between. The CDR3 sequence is CASSQERKGRRSYEQYV. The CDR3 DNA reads TGTGCCAGCAGCCAAGAGAGGAAGGGCAGGAGATCCTACGAGCAGTACGTC.

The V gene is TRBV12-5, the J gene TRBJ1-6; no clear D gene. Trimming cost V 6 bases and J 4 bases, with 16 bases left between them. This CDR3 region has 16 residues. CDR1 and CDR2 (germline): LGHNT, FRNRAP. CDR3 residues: CASGGWPYAYNSPLHF. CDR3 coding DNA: TGTGCTAGTGGAGGCTGGCCCTACGCTTATAATTCACCCCTCCACTTT.

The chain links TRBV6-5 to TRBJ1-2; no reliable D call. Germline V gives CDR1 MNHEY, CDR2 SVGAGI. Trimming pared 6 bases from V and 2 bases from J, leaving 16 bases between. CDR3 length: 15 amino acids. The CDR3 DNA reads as TGTGCCAGCAGGGGTTCAGTATTTAAGAACTATGGCTACACCTTC. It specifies CASRGSVFKNYGYTF.

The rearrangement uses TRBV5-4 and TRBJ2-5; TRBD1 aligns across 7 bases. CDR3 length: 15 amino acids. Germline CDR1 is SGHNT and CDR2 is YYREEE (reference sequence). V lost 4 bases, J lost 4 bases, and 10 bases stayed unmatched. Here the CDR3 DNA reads TGTGCCAGCAGCCAAAAACAGGGGATGGGAGAGACCCAGTACTTC. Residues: CASSQKQGMGETQYF.

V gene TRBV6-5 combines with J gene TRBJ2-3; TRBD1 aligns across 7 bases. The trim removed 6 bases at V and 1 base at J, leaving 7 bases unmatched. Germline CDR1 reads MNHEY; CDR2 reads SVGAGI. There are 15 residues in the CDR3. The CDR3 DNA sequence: TGTGCCAGCAGAGCAGGGGGTATCCGCACAGATACGCAGTATTTT. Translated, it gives CASRAGGIRTDTQYF.

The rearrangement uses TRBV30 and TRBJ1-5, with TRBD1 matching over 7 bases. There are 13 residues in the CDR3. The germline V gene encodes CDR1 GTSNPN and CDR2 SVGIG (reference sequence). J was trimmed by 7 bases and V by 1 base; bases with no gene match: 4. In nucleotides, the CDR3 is TGTGCCTGGAGTGACAGGGGAAGGCAGCCCCAGCATTTT. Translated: CAWSDRGRQPQHF. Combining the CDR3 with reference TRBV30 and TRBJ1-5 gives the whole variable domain SQTIHQWPATLVQPVGSPLSLECTVEGTSNPNLYWYRQAAGRGLQLLFYSVGIGQISSEVPQNLSASRPQDRQFILSSKKLLLSDSGFYLCAWSDRGRQPQHFGDGTRLSIL.

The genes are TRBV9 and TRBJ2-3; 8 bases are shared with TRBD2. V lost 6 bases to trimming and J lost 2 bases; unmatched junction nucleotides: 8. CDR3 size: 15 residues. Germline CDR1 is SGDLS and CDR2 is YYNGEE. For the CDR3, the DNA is TGTGCCAGCACACCTAGCGGGTTCGACACAGATACGCAGTATTTT. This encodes CASTPSGFDTDTQYF.

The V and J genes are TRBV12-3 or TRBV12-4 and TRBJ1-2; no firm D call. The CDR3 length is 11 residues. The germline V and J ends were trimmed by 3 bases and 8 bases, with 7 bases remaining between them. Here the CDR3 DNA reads TGTGCCAGCAGTTTGGGGTTCGGCTACACCTTC. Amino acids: CASSLGFGYTF.

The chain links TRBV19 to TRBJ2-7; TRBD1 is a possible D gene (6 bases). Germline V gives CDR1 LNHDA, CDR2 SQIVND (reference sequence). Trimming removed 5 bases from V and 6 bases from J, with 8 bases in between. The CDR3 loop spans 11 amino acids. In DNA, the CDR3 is TGTGCCAGTAGTCCAGGGGTCGAGCAGTACTTC. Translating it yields CASSPGVEQYF.

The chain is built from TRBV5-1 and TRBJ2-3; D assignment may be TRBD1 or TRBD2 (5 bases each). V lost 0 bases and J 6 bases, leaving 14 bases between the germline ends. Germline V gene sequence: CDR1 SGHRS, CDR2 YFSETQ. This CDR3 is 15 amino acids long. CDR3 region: CASSLATGTPDTQYF. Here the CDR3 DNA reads TGCGCCAGCAGCTTGGCCACGGGGACCCCTGATACGCAGTATTTT.

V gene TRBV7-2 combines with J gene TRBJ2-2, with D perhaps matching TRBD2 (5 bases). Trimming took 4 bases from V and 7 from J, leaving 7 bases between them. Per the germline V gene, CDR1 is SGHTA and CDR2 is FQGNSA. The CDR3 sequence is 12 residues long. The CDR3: CASSSSFGELFF. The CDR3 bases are TGTGCCAGCAGCTCTAGCTTCGGGGAGCTGTTTTTT.

This CDR3 reads CASSLRQDSPLHF. The DNA of the CDR3 is TGTGCCAGCTCACTAAGACAGGATTCACCCCTCCACTTT. The chain has TRBV18 and TRBJ1-6, with a tentative D call TRBD1 (6 bases). The CDR3 contains 13 residues. CDR1 KGHSH and CDR2 LQKENI come from the germline V gene. Trimming left V 4 bases short and J 8 bases short, with 9 bases between.

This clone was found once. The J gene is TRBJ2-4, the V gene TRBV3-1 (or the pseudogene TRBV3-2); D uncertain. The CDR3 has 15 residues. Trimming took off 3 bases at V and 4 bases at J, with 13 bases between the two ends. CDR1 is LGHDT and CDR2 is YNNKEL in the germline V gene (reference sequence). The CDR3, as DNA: TGTGCCAGCAGCCACCCTCAGTCCTCAAAAAACATTCAGTACTTC. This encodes CASSHPQSSKNIQYF.

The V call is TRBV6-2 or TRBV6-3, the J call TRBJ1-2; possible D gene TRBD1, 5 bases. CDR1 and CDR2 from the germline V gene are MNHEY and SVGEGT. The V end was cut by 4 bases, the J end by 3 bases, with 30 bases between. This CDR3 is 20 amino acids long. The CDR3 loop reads CASSFHRDLDRGKRHYGYTF. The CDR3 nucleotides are TGTGCCAGCAGTTTCCACCGGGACTTGGATCGGGGCAAGCGTCACTATGGCTACACCTTC.

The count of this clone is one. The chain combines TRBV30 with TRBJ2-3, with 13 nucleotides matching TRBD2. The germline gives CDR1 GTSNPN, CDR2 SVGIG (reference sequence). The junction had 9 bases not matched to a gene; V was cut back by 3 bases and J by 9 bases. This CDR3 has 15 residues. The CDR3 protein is CAWRKGLAGWGTQYF. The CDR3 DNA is TGTGCCTGGAGGAAGGGACTAGCGGGATGGGGCACGCAGTATTTT. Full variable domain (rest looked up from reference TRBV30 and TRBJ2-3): SQTIHQWPATLVQPVGSPLSLECTVEGTSNPNLYWYRQAAGRGLQLLFYSVGIGQISSEVPQNLSASRPQDRQFILSSKKLLLSDSGFYLCAWRKGLAGWGTQYFGPGTRLTVL.

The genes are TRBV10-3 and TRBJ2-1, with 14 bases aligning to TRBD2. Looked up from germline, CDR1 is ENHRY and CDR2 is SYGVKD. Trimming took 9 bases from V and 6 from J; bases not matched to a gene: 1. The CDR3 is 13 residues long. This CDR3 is CAIGTSGGNEQFF. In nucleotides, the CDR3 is TGTGCCATTGGGACTAGCGGGGGCAATGAGCAGTTCTTC.

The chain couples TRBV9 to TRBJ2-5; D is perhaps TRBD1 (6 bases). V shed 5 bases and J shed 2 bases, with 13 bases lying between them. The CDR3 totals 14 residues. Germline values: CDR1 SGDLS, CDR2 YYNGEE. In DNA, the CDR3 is TGTGCCAGCAGTCAGGGGATAGCTCAAGAGACCCAGTACTTC. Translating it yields CASSQGIAQETQYF.

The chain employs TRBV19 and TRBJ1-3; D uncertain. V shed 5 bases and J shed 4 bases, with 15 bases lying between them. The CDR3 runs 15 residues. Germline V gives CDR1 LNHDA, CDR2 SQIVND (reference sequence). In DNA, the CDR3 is TGTGCCAGTAGTGCCCCCCACGGGCGCGGAAACACCATATATTTT. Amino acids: CASSAPHGRGNTIYF.

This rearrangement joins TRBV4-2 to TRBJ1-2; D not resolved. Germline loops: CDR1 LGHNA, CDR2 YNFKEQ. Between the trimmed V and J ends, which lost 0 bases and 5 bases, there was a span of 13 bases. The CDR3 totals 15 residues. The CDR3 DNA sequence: TGTGCCAGCAGCCAAGATGTAACGGAAAATTATGGCTACACCTTC. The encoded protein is CASSQDVTENYGYTF.

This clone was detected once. This chain's CDR3 is CATSSGGSTNYGYTF. CDR3 sequence (DNA): TGTGCCACCAGCAGCGGGGGCTCCACTAACTATGGCTACACCTTC. The V and J genes are TRBV15 and TRBJ1-2, with TRBD1 as a possible D gene (6 bases). The CDR3 has 15 residues. The germline CDR1 and CDR2 sequences are LNHNV and YYDKDF (reference sequence). Trimming shortened V by 3 bases and J by 0 bases, and 11 bases separated the two germline ends. The variable domain in full, completed from reference TRBV15 and TRBJ1-2, reads DAMVIQNPRYQVTQFGKPVTLSCSQTLNHNVMYWYQQKSSQAPKLLFHYYDKDFNNEADTPDNFQSRRPNTSFCFLDIRSPGLGDTAMYLCATSSGGSTNYGYTFGSGTRLTVV.

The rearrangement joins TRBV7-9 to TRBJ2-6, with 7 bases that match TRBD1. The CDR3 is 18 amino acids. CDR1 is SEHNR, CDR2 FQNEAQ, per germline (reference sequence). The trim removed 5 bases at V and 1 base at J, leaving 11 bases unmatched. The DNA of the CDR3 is TGTGCCAGCAGCCGAACAGGGGTTCTCACTTCTGGGGCCAACGTCCTGACTTTC. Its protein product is CASSRTGVLTSGANVLTF.

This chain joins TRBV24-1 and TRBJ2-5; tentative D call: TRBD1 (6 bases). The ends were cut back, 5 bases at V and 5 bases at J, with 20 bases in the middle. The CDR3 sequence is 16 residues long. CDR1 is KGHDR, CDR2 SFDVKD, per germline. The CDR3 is CATSALAERGIETQYF. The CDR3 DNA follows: TGTGCCACCAGTGCCCTAGCCGAAAGGGGGATCGAGACCCAGTACTTC.

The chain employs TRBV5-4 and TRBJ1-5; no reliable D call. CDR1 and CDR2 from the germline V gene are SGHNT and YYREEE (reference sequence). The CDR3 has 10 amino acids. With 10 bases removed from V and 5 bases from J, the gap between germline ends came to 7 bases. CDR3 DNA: TGTGCCTTCCCATATCAGCCCCAGCATTTT. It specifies CAFPYQPQHF.

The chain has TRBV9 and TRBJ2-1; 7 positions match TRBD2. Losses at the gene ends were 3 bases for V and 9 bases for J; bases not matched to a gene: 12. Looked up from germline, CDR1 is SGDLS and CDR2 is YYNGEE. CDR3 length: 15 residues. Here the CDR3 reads CASSEGLLSSREQFF. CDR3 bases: TGTGCCAGCAGCGAGGGACTACTCAGCTCTCGTGAGCAGTTCTTC. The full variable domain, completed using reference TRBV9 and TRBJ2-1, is DSGVTQTPKHLITATGQRVTLRCSPRSGDLSVYWYQQSLDQGLQFLIQYYNGEERAKGNILERFSAQQFPDLHSELNLSSLELGDSALYFCASSEGLLSSREQFFGPGTRLTVL.

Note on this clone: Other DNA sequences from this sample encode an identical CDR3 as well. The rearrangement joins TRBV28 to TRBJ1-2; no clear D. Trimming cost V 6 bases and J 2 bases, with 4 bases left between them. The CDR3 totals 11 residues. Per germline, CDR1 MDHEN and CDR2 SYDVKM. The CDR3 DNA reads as TGTGCCAGCAGCTCCAACTATGGCTACACCTTC. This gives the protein CASSSNYGYTF.

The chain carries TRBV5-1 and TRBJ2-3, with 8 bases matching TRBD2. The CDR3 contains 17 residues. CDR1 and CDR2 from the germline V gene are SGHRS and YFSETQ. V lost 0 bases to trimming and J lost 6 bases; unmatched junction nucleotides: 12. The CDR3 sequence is CASSLGVRLAKEDTQYF. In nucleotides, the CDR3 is TGCGCCAGCAGCTTGGGGGTAAGACTAGCGAAGGAGGATACGCAGTATTTT.

CDR3 sequence (DNA): TGCGCCAGCAGTCGGGAAGGACTCAACACCGGGGAGCTGTTTTTT. It encodes CASSREGLNTGELFF. The J gene is TRBJ2-2, the V gene TRBV10-1; weak D call: TRBD2 (5 bases). The germline gives CDR1 WNHNN, CDR2 SYGVQD (reference sequence). The CDR3 spans 15 residues. V lost 5 bases and J lost 2, with 12 bases in between.

The CDR3: CASSDGGSGANVLTF. The CDR3 coding sequence is TGTGCCAGCAGTGACGGCGGCTCTGGGGCCAACGTCCTGACTTTC. V is TRBV6-4 and J is TRBJ2-6; D gene uncertain. V lost 2 bases, J lost 0 bases, and 5 bases lay in between. Germline values: CDR1 MRHNA, CDR2 SNTAGT. The CDR3 covers 15 residues.

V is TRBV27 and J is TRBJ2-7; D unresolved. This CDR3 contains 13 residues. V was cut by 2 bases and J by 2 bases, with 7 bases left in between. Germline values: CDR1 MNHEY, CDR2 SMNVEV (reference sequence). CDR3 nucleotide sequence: TGTGCCAGCAGTTTAGGACCTCCCTACGAGCAGTACTTC. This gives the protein CASSLGPPYEQYF.

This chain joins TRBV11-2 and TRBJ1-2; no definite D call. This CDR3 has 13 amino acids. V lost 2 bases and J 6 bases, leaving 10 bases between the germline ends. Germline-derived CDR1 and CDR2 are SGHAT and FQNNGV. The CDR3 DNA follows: TGTGCCAGCAGCTTAAGGGAGGAGGATGGCTACACCTTC. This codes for CASSLREEDGYTF.

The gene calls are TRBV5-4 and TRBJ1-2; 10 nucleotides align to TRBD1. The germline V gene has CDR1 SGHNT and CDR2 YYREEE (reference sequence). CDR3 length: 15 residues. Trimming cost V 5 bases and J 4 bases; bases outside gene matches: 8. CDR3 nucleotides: TGTGCCAGCAGATTCGGACAGGGGGGAGCCTATGGCTACACCTTC. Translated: CASRFGQGGAYGYTF.